The 8 T cell receptor beta chains reported below all come from one sample, sequenced in a study of shared clonotypes between healthy human individuals. The protocol was immunoSEQ multiplex PCR, while the TCRdb copy is restricted to in-frame clones and leaves out a portion. The data contain some 580,000 clones, more than 95% of them singletons. The sequencing input was naive CD4+ T cells sorted from blood. Regarding subset: CD45RA+ positively selected. These receptors all come from a woman aged 25 to 45 in good health.

The V and J genes are TRBV7-9 and TRBJ1-2, with 12 bases that match TRBD1. Germline lookup yields CDR1 SEHNR and CDR2 FQNEAQ (reference sequence). The J segment lost 8 bases and the V segment lost 4 bases, leaving 5 bases of the junction unmatched. The CDR3 sequence is 14 residues long. The CDR3 DNA reads TGTGCCAGCAGCTACCCGGGACAGGGGGCCGGCTACACCTTC. It yields the protein CASSYPGQGAGYTF.

The CDR3 sequence: CASRPDRRVRTEAFF. CDR3 nucleotides: TGTGCCAGCAGACCTGATCGCAGGGTCCGAACTGAAGCTTTCTTT. The genes are TRBV2 and TRBJ1-1; D may be TRBD1 (5 bases). Trimming pared 6 bases from V and 5 bases from J, leaving 19 bases between. CDR3 size: 15 residues. CDR1 and CDR2 from the germline V gene are SNHLY and FYNNEI.

The rearrangement joins TRBV28 to TRBJ1-1; possible D gene TRBD1, 5 bases. CDR1 is MDHEN and CDR2 is SYDVKM in the germline V gene. CDR3 length equals 14 residues. V shed 1 base and J shed 4 bases, with 10 bases lying between them. The CDR3 here is CASSLFQGVTEAFF. The CDR3 DNA is TGTGCCAGCAGTTTATTTCAAGGGGTCACTGAAGCTTTCTTT.

The rearrangement uses TRBV28 and TRBJ2-7; the match to TRBD2 covers 10 bases. V lost 6 bases and J lost 2; bases outside the gene matches: 10. The CDR3 contains 16 residues. Per the germline V gene, CDR1 is MDHEN and CDR2 is SYDVKM. CDR3 DNA: TGTGCCAGCAGCTCCGCAGGGCTAGCGGGAGCCTACGAGCAGTACTTC. This gives the protein CASSSAGLAGAYEQYF. Based on the CDR3 plus reference TRBV28 and TRBJ2-7, the full variable domain is DVKVTQSSRYLVKRTGEKVFLECVQDMDHENMFWYRQDPGLGLRLIYFSYDVKMKEKGDIPEGYSVSREKKERFSLILESASTNQTSMYLCASSSAGLAGAYEQYFGPGTRLTVT.

A single count supports this clone. The CDR3 spells CASSLGTGRETQYF. As DNA, the CDR3 is TGTGCCAGCAGTTTAGGGACAGGGCGAGAGACCCAGTACTTC. The V call is TRBV28, the J call TRBJ2-5, with 9 bases that match TRBD1. This CDR3 has 14 residues. Germline loops: CDR1 MDHEN, CDR2 SYDVKM. V lost 2 bases to trimming and J lost 4 bases; unmatched junction nucleotides: 2.

The chain employs TRBV6-6 and TRBJ1-1, with 8 bases that match TRBD1. The V segment lost 2 bases and the J segment 7 bases; nucleotides outside the gene matches: 3. From germline, CDR1 is MNHNY and CDR2 SVGAGI (reference sequence). CDR3 length: 13 amino acids. The CDR3 DNA follows: TGTGCCAGCAGTTACGTCGGGACAGGTGAAGCTTTCTTT. As protein: CASSYVGTGEAFF.

This sequence joins TRBV7-9 and TRBJ2-1; D gene uncertain. Between the trimmed V and J ends, which lost 0 bases and 10 bases, there was a span of 10 bases. The CDR3 consists of 13 residues. Per the germline V gene, CDR1 is SEHNR and CDR2 is FQNEAQ (reference sequence). The DNA of the CDR3 is TGTGCCAGCAGCTTAGCGGGGTTCCGGGAGCAGTTCTTC. Its translation: CASSLAGFREQFF.

The chain is built from TRBV7-2 and TRBJ2-1; D gene ambiguous. V was shortened by 0 bases and J by 4 bases, with 4 bases between the two germline ends. Germline-derived CDR1 and CDR2 are SGHTA and FQGNSA. CDR3 length: 13 residues. In DNA, the CDR3 is TGTGCCAGCAGCTTAGCCAGATACAATGAGCAGTTCTTC. This sequence encodes CASSLARYNEQFF.